The T cell receptor beta chain under discussion was sequenced for a study of CD8 T cells in Susac syndrome. After extraction with the RNeasy kit, roughly 0.5 to 1 ug of the RNA was reverse transcribed using random hexamers. Amplification of TCR beta CDR3 by immunoSEQ multiplex PCR spanned 54 Vbeta and 13 Jbeta. TCRdb reprocessed the immunoSEQ multiplex PCR reads via MiXCR and lists one record per CDR3 protein. The sample yields about 120,000 distinct CDR3 sequences, about 94% seen once. Blood CD8+ and CD4+ T cells underwent high-throughput TCR beta sequencing. The multiple sclerosis controls were treatment-naive patients, and their relapsing-remitting disease was stable or active. Negative isolation was applied to CD8+ and CD4+ T cells, and FACS enrichment was applied to TEMRA cells. The CDR3 totals 16 residues. Deletions cut 1 base from V and 0 bases from J, with 11 bases between. Per the germline V gene, CDR1 is LGHDT and CDR2 is YNNKEL (reference sequence).

The sample comprised CD4+ T cells from PBMCs. The receptor comes from a human donor with multiple sclerosis. V gene TRBV3-1 combines with J gene TRBJ2-3, with D tentatively TRBD1 (5 bases). CDR3 in DNA: TGTGCCAGCAGCCAAGGGGGCGGTGCTAGCACAGATACGCAGTATTTT. Its protein is CASSQGGGASTDTQYF.